This T cell receptor beta chain was sequenced in a study of early T cells in non-severe SARS-CoV-2 infection. Study context: Sequencing targeted bulk RNA from unsorted whole blood, leaving chains unpaired. Findings and caveats of the study: Clonotype matching in VDJdb favored anti-spike CD8 responses and did not capture private and CD4 specificities.

The table lists this clonotype with a few counts. Its cognate antigen is unknown. The library protocol tagged individual cDNA molecules with unique molecular identifiers. TCRdb redid the calling of the 5' RACE reads with MiXCR, one entry per CDR3 protein. Of around 98,000 distinct CDR3 sequences listed, 9.5% to 12% are singletons. Germline V gene data show CDR1 as MNHEY and CDR2 as SVGEGT. Trimming at V came to 2 bases and at J to 9 bases, leaving 8 bases not matched to a gene. The CDR3 runs to 15 residues. Input material: whole blood. The clonotype originates from an adult who was a healthcare worker with PCR-confirmed SARS-CoV-2 infection or an uninfected control (not recorded which). This chain connects TRBV6-2 or TRBV6-3 to TRBJ2-1, with 9 bases lining up with TRBD1. The CDR3 spells CASSYGGTGGSEQFF. In DNA form, the CDR3 reads TGTGCCAGCAGTTACGGGGGCACAGGGGGCAGTGAGCAGTTCTTC.